Listed below are T cell receptor beta chains from one sample, sequenced in a study of cytomegalovirus exposure and HLA in healthy donors. Sequencing used immunoSEQ multiplex PCR; TCRdb keeps in-frame clones, though not all of them. There are some 180,000 clones in the sample; about 89% occur only once, and 6% to 8% lies in the top ten. Sequences were obtained from PBMCs. These receptors came from a man aged 25-45 years in good health and CMV-seropositive. The CDR3 runs from the conserved cysteine through the conserved F or W. D genes are given only for firm matches.

J: TRBJ2-2; D: .; V: TRBV10-3; CDR3: CAISESLGGPGELFF; DNA: TGTGCCATCAGTGAGTCGCTCGGAGGTCCCGGGGAGCTGTTTTTT
J: TRBJ2-7; D: .; V: TRBV27; CDR3: CASSLFGYHEQYF; DNA: TGTGCCAGCAGTTTATTTGGTTACCACGAGCAGTACTTC
J: TRBJ2-5; D: .; V: TRBV7-3; CDR3: CASSLTMVIRGREETQYF; DNA: TGTGCCAGCAGCTTAACAATGGTGATCAGGGGTCGGGAAGAGACCCAGTACTTC
J: TRBJ2-5; D: .; V: TRBV5-1; CDR3: CASRNGETQYF; DNA: TGCGCCAGCCGTAACGGGGAGACCCAGTACTTC
J: TRBJ2-1; D: TRBD2; V: TRBV7-3; CDR3: CASSLTAGGYNEQFF; DNA: TGTGCCAGCAGCTTAACAGCGGGGGGTTACAATGAGCAGTTCTTC
J: TRBJ2-7; D: .; V: TRBV7-2; CDR3: CASSVDLPSYEQYF; DNA: TGTGCCAGCAGCGTGGACCTGCCTTCCTACGAGCAGTACTTC
J: TRBJ2-6; D: TRBD1; V: TRBV7-9; CDR3: CASSPDRGTGANVLTF; DNA: TGTGCCAGCAGCCCAGACAGGGGAACTGGGGCCAACGTCCTGACTTTC
J: TRBJ2-4; D: .; V: TRBV27; CDR3: CASSLVATAKNIQYF; DNA: TGTGCCAGCAGTTTAGTAGCAACCGCCAAAAACATTCAGTACTTC
J: TRBJ1-1; D: TRBD1; V: TRBV9; CDR3: CASSVSNTGVTNAEAFF; DNA: TGTGCCAGCAGCGTATCAAATACAGGGGTTACGAACGCTGAAGCTTTCTTT
J: TRBJ1-1; D: .; V: TRBV2; CDR3: CASGGTVNTEAFF; DNA: TGTGCCAGCGGGGGGACTGTTAACACTGAAGCTTTCTTT
J: TRBJ2-3; D: .; V: TRBV7-2; CDR3: CASSFSQGSTDTQYF; DNA: TGTGCCAGCAGCTTTTCCCAGGGGAGCACAGATACGCAGTATTTT
J: TRBJ2-3; D: .; V: TRBV4-3; CDR3: CASSQDRQGADTQYF; DNA: TGCGCCAGCAGCCAAGATCGTCAGGGCGCAGATACGCAGTATTTT
J: TRBJ2-5; D: .; V: TRBV9; CDR3: CASSYTGETQYF; DNA: TGTGCCAGCAGCTACACCGGAGAGACCCAGTACTTC
J: TRBJ2-3; D: .; V: TRBV7-9; CDR3: CASAPAGTSTDTQYF; DNA: TGTGCCAGTGCGCCAGCAGGGACTAGCACAGATACGCAGTATTTT